The 8 T cell receptor beta chains reported below all come from one sample, sequenced in a study of cytomegalovirus exposure and HLA in healthy donors. The study ran its PCR with 60 Vbeta and 13 Jbeta primers. The assay was immunoSEQ multiplex PCR, and TCRdb's table has in-frame clones only and misses some. The sample holds around 100,000 clones, 74% seen once. Sequenced sample: PBMCs. The receptor set was obtained from a woman aged 35 to 49 in good health and CMV-seropositive.

This sequence joins TRBV12-5 and TRBJ1-4, with TRBD1 identical over 9 bases. This CDR3 has 16 residues. The V gene end was trimmed by 1 base and the J gene end by 11 bases; junction bases not matched to a gene: 11. Germline CDR1 LGHNT, CDR2 FRNRAP. The CDR3 protein is CASGLGEQGAPGKLFF. The CDR3 coding sequence is TGTGCTAGTGGTTTGGGGGAACAGGGGGCGCCGGGGAAACTGTTTTTT.

The chain couples TRBV30 to TRBJ2-4; TRBD2 matches at 15 bases. CDR3 length equals 20 residues. With V trimmed by 2 bases and J by 0 bases, 11 bases remained unmatched. Germline CDR1 GTSNPN, CDR2 SVGIG (reference sequence). DNA for the CDR3: TGTGCCTGGAGTTCACTCCGGACTAGCGGGAGGGCGCTAGCCAAAAACATTCAGTACTTC. Protein: CAWSSLRTSGRALAKNIQYF. The full variable domain, rest sourced from reference TRBV30 and TRBJ2-4, is SQTIHQWPATLVQPVGSPLSLECTVEGTSNPNLYWYRQAAGRGLQLLFYSVGIGQISSEVPQNLSASRPQDRQFILSSKKLLLSDSGFYLCAWSSLRTSGRALAKNIQYFGAGTRLSVL.

The rearrangement uses TRBV27 and TRBJ2-2, with a weak D call TRBD2 (6 bases). This CDR3 has 14 residues. Trimming stripped 0 bases from V and 5 bases from J, with 7 bases between. Germline values: CDR1 MNHEY, CDR2 SMNVEV (reference sequence). CDR3 amino acids: CASSLSRGTGELFF. Here the CDR3 DNA reads TGTGCCAGCAGTTTATCGCGGGGTACCGGGGAGCTGTTTTTT.

The genes are TRBV28 and TRBJ2-2; tentative D call: TRBD1 (6 bases). Trimming took 5 bases from V and 0 from J, leaving 13 bases between them. This CDR3 contains 16 residues. Germline CDR1 MDHEN, CDR2 SYDVKM. The CDR3: CASSLRTATNTGELFF. For the CDR3, the DNA is TGTGCCAGCAGTCTCCGGACAGCCACGAACACCGGGGAGCTGTTTTTT.

In its sample, this clone was seen a few times. The chain links TRBV7-8 to TRBJ2-5; 8 positions agree with TRBD1. The V and J ends lost 0 bases and 5 bases, in that order; junction bases with no gene match: 8. Germline-derived CDR1 and CDR2 are SGHVS and FQNEAQ. The CDR3 contains 16 residues. This CDR3 reads CASSLAGRTGLETQYF. The CDR3 DNA follows: TGTGCCAGCAGCTTAGCGGGGCGGACAGGGCTGGAGACCCAGTACTTC. Full variable domain (remainder filled in from reference TRBV7-8 and TRBJ2-5): GAGVSQSPRYKVAKRGQDVALRCDPISGHVSLFWYQQALGQGPEFLTYFQNEAQLDKSGLPSDRFFAERPEGSVSTLKIQRTQQEDSAVYLCASSLAGRTGLETQYFGPGTRLLVL.

The J gene is TRBJ2-7, the V gene TRBV13; 14 nucleotides line up with TRBD2. There are 16 residues in the CDR3. J gave up 2 bases and V 4 bases, and 4 bases lay outside the gene matches. Germline assignment: CDR1 PRHDT and CDR2 FYEKMQ (reference sequence). This CDR3 reads CASSSRLAGGAYEQYF. As DNA, the CDR3 is TGTGCCAGCAGCTCCCGACTAGCGGGGGGGGCCTACGAGCAGTACTTC.

The rearrangement links TRBV18 to TRBJ2-2, with TRBD2 identical over 9 bases. CDR1 and CDR2 from the germline V gene are KGHSH and LQKENI. This CDR3 contains 17 residues. With 4 bases clipped from V and 4 bases from J, the junction kept 10 bases outside the gene matches. CDR3 in DNA: TGTGCCAGCTCACAGAGGCGGGGGGGCCTGGCCACCGGGGAGCTGTTTTTT. Its protein is CASSQRRGGLATGELFF. Combining the CDR3 with reference TRBV18 and TRBJ2-2 gives the whole variable domain NAGVMQNPRHLVRRRGQEARLRCSPMKGHSHVYWYRQLPEEGLKFMVYLQKENIIDESGMPKERFSAEFPKEGPSILRIQQVVRGDSAAYFCASSQRRGGLATGELFFGEGSRLTVL.

The rearrangement links TRBV21-1 to TRBJ2-4; whether TRBD1, the table's D call, matches the DNA was not checked. TRBV21-1 is a recognized pseudogene. There are 17 residues in the CDR3. The chain's CDR3 is CASSADVEGVAKNIQYF. DNA for the CDR3: TGTGCCAGCAGCGCGGACGTCGAGGGGGTAGCCAAAAACATTCAGTACTTC.